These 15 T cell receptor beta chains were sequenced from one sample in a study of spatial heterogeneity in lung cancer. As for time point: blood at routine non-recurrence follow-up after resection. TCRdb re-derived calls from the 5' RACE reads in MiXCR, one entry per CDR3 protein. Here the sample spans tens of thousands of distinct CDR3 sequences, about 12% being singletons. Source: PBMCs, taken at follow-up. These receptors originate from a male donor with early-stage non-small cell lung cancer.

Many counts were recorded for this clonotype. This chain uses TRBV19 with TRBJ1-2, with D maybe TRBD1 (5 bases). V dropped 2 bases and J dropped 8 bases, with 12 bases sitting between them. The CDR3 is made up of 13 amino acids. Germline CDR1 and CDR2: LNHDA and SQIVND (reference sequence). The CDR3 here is CASSIFGAGGYTF. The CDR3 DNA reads TGTGCCAGTAGTATATTCGGGGCTGGCGGCTACACCTTC.

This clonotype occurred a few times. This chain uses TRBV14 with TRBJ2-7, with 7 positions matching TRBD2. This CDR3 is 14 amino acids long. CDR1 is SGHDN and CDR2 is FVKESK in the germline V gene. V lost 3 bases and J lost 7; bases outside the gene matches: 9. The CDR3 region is CASSHRLAGGEQYF. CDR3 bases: TGTGCCAGCAGCCACAGACTAGCTGGAGGGGAGCAGTACTTC.

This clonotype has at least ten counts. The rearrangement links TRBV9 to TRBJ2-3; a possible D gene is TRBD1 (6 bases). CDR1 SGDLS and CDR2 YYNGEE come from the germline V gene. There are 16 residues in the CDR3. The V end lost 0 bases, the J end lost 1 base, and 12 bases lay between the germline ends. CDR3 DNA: TGTGCCAGCAGCGTAGAGGGGGTATCGGGCACAGATACGCAGTATTTT. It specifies CASSVEGVSGTDTQYF.

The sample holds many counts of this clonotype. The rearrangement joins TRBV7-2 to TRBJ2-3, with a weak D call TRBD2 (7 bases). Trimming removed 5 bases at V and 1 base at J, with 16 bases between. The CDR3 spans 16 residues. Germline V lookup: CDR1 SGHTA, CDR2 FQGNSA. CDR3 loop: CASSPNRAGGTDTQYF. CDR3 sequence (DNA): TGTGCCAGCAGCCCTAACAGGGCGGGAGGCACAGATACGCAGTATTTT.

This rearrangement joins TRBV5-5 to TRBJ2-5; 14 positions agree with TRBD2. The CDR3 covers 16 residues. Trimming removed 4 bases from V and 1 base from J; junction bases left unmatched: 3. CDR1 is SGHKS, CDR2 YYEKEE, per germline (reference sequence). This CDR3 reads CASSPGLAGVQETQYF. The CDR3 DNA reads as TGTGCCAGCAGCCCGGGACTAGCGGGGGTCCAAGAGACCCAGTACTTC.

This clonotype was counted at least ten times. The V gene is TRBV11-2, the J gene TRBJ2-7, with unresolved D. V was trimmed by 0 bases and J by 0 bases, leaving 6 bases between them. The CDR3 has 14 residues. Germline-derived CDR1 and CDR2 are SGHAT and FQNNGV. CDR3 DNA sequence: TGTGCCAGCAGCTTAGACAGGATCTCCTACGAGCAGTACTTC. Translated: CASSLDRISYEQYF. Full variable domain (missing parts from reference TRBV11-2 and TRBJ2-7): EAGVAQSPRYKIIEKRQSVAFWCNPISGHATLYWYQQILGQGPKLLIQFQNNGVVDDSQLPKDRFSAERLKGVDSTLKIQPAKLEDSAVYLCASSLDRISYEQYFGPGTRLTVT.

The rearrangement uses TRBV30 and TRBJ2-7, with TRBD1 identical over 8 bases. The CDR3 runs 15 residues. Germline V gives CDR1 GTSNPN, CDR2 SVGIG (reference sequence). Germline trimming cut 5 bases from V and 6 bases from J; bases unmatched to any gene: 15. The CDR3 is CAWGPQRTGLREQYF. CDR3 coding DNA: TGTGCCTGGGGCCCCCAACGGACAGGGCTGCGCGAGCAGTACTTC.

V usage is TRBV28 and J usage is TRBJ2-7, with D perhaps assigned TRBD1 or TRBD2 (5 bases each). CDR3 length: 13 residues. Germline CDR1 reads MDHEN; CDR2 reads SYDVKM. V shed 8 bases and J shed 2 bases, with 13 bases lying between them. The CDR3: CASGRDGTYEQYF. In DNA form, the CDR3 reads TGTGCCAGCGGTCGGGACGGCACCTACGAGCAGTACTTC.

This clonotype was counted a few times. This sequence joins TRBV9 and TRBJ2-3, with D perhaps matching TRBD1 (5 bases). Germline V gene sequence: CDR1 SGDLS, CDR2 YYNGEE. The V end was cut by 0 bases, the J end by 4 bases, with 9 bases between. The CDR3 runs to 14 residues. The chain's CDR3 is CASSVEVGADTQYF. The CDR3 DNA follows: TGTGCCAGCAGCGTAGAAGTAGGGGCAGATACGCAGTATTTT.

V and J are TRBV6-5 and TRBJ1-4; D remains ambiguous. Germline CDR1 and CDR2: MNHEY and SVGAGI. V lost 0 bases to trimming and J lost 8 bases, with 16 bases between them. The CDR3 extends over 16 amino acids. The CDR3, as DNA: TGTGCCAGCAGTTACTCAAGCGATATCCGTTGGGAAAAACTGTTTTTT. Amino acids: CASSYSSDIRWEKLFF.

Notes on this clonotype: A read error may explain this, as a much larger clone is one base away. The CDR3 loop reads CVSSHTSDYGYTF. CDR3 sequence (DNA): TGTGTCAGCAGCCATACATCGGACTATGGCTACACCTTC. This chain connects TRBV5-4 to TRBJ1-2; no reliable D call. The germline CDR1 and CDR2 sequences are SGHNT and YYREEE (reference sequence). The CDR3 totals 13 residues. Full variable domain (remainder filled in from reference TRBV5-4 and TRBJ1-2): ETGVTQSPTHLIKTRGQQVTLRCSSQSGHNTVSWYQQALGQGPQFIFQYYREEENGRGNFPPRFSGLQFPNYSSELNVNALELDDSALYLCVSSHTSDYGYTFGSGTRLTVV.

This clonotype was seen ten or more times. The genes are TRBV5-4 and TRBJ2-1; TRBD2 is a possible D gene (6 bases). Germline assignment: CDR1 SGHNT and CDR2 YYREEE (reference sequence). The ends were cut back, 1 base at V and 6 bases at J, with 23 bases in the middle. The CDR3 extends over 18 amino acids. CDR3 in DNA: TGTGCCAGCAGCTTGTATACGGGAGCCCTTCGGGTTTCCAATGAGCAGTTCTTC. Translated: CASSLYTGALRVSNEQFF.

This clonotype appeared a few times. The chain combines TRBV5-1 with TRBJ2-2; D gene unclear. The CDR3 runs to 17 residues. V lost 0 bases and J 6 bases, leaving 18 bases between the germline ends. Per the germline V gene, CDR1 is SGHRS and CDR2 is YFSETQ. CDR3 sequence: CASSLVYRPSISGELFF. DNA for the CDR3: TGCGCCAGCAGCTTGGTTTATCGACCGTCAATCTCCGGGGAGCTGTTTTTT. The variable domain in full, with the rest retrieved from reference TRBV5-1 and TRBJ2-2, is KAGVTQTPRYLIKTRGQQVTLSCSPISGHRSVSWYQQTPGQGLQFLFEYFSETQRNKGNFPGRFSGRQFSNSRSEMNVSTLELGDSALYLCASSLVYRPSISGELFFGEGSRLTVL.

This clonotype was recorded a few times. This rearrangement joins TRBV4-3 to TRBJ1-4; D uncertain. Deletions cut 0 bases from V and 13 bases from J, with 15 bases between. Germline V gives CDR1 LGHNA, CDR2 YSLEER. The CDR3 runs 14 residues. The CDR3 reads CASSQETGLYRLFF. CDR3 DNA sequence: TGCGCCAGCAGCCAAGAAACGGGTCTTTATCGACTGTTTTTT.

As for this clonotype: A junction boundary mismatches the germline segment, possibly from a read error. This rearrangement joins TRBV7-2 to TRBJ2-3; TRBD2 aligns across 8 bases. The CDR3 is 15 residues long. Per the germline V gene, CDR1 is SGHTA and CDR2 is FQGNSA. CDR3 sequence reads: CASNLAGPGPDTQYF. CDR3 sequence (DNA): TGTGCCAGCAACTTAGCGGGGCCAGGGCCAGATACGCAGTATTTT.